This is a list of T cell receptor beta chains from one sample in a study of cytomegalovirus exposure and HLA in healthy donors. Only in-frame clones appear in the TCRdb table, and some are missing; sequencing was by immunoSEQ multiplex PCR. The sample contains 100,000 to 150,000 clones, around 90% of which appear only once. The specimen was PBMCs. The receptors come from a woman younger than 35 in good health and CMV-seronegative. Each CDR3 is given with its conserved first and last residue. A D gene is named only where the DNA matches it firmly. Size is stated for part of the rows, as once, few or many counts, or as a class when the clone is expanded.

J gene	V gene	clone size	D gene	CDR3 DNA	CDR3 protein
TRBJ2-1	TRBV5-1	NA	TRBD2	TGCGCCAGCAGCGCACGACTAGCGGGAATTCACAATGAGCAGTTCTTC	CASSARLAGIHNEQFF
TRBJ2-5	TRBV27	NA	TRBD2	TGTGCCAGCAGTTCCTGGACTAGCGGAGGACGAGAGACCCAGTACTTC	CASSSWTSGGRETQYF
TRBJ2-7	TRBV27	NA	TRBD1	TGTGCCAGCAGTTTATCCCCGGGACAGGCCTACGAGCAGTACTTC	CASSLSPGQAYEQYF
TRBJ1-1	TRBV9	once	TRBD1	TGTGCCAGCAGCGTAGGAGAGACAGGGGGCATTTTTGCTGAAGCTTTCTTT	CASSVGETGGIFAEAFF
TRBJ1-1	TRBV27	NA	NA	TGTGCCAGCAGTTTCCGGAACACTGAAGCTTTCTTT	CASSFRNTEAFF
TRBJ2-7	TRBV19	once	NA	TGTGCCAGTAGTACCGGATCGCTAAAACGGGACGAGCAGTACTTC	CASSTGSLKRDEQYF
TRBJ2-7	TRBV29-1	NA	TRBD1	TGCAGCGTTCGACAGGGGTATTACGAGCAGTACTTC	CSVRQGYYEQYF
TRBJ1-2	TRBV29-1	NA	NA	TGCAGCGCCGAAGGAGATAACTATGGCTACACCTTC	CSAEGDNYGYTF
TRBJ2-5	TRBV27	NA	NA	TGTGCCAGCAGTTTAGTCGTGGGGGGAGAGACCCAGTACTTC	CASSLVVGGETQYF
TRBJ2-2	TRBV19	NA	TRBD1	TGTGCCAGTAGAGGGACAGGGATCGGGGAGCTGTTTTTT	CASRGTGIGELFF
TRBJ2-7	TRBV5-1	NA	TRBD2	TGCGCCAGCAGCCCGGCGAGCGGGAGTTTACGATACGAGCAGTACTTC	CASSPASGSLRYEQYF
TRBJ1-4	TRBV2	NA	NA	TGTGCCAGCAGTGCCCCCCCAGGGCATAATGAAAAACTGTTTTTT	CASSAPPGHNEKLFF
TRBJ1-4	TRBV7-2	few	NA	TGTGCCAGCAGACTCGGTGGGGGCAGGGATTTAGAAAAACTGTTTTTT	CASRLGGGRDLEKLFF
TRBJ2-2	TRBV29-1	NA	NA	TGCAGCCCTAGGAAAGGGGAGCTGTTTTTT	CSPRKGELFF
TRBJ2-7	TRBV10-3	NA	TRBD2	TGTGCCATCAGCACCACGGGACTAGCGGGTTGGGCCTACGAGCAGTACTTC	CAISTTGLAGWAYEQYF
TRBJ1-1	TRBV19	NA	TRBD1	TGTGCCAGTAGGACCACAGGGGGCGCCCTCCTAAGCACTGAAGCTTTCTTT	CASRTTGGALLSTEAFF
TRBJ2-5	TRBV27	NA	TRBD1	TGTGCCAGCGGCAGACAGGGAGAAGAGACCCAGTACTTC	CASGRQGEETQYF
TRBJ2-2	TRBV5-1	NA	NA	TGCGCCAGCAGCCCCCGAGCCGGGGCGAACACCGGGGAGCTGTTTTTT	CASSPRAGANTGELFF
TRBJ2-7	TRBV11-2	NA	NA	TGTGCCAGCAGCTTTGGCCAACGACAGTGGACCTCCTACGAGCAGTACTTC	CASSFGQRQWTSYEQYF
TRBJ2-5	TRBV5-1	NA	NA	TGCGCCAGCAGCTTGACCGGGATGGAGACCCAGTACTTC	CASSLTGMETQYF
TRBJ2-1	TRBV5-1	NA	NA	TGCGCCAGCAGCTTGGAAGCGGCCAATGAGCAGTTCTTC	CASSLEAANEQFF
TRBJ1-1	TRBV6-4	many	NA	TGTGCCAGCAGTGACTCGGACAGCACTGAAGCTTTCTTT	CASSDSDSTEAFF
TRBJ2-1	TRBV13	once	NA	TGTGCCAGCAGCTTAGGGTCATCCTACAATGAGCAGTTCTTC	CASSLGSSYNEQFF
TRBJ1-3	TRBV4-1	NA	TRBD1	TGCGCCAGCAGCGACACGGCAGGGGGGAACACCATATATTTT	CASSDTAGGNTIYF
TRBJ1-2	TRBV9	NA	TRBD1	TGTGCCAGCAGCGGGCGGACAGGGGGATATGGCTACACCTTC	CASSGRTGGYGYTF
TRBJ2-1	TRBV20-1	few	NA	TGCAGTGCTACAATAGCGTATGAGCAGTTCTTC	CSATIAYEQFF
TRBJ2-3	TRBV5-4	NA	TRBD2	TGTGCCAGCAGCCGGAGCTCGGGAGGGGTGTCAGATACGCAGTATTTT	CASSRSSGGVSDTQYF
TRBJ2-1	TRBV9	NA	TRBD2	TGTGCCAGCAGCGTAGGACAGGGACTAGCGGGGTCCAATGAGCAGTTCTTC	CASSVGQGLAGSNEQFF
TRBJ2-1	TRBV29-1	NA	TRBD2	TGCAGCGTTGGGAGGAGGCTAGCGGGAGACAATGAGCAGTTCTTC	CSVGRRLAGDNEQFF
TRBJ2-1	TRBV30	NA	TRBD2	TGTGCCTGCAATGCGGGAGGGCCGGGCAATGAGCAGTTCTTC	CACNAGGPGNEQFF
TRBJ1-1	TRBV11-2	once	TRBD1	TGTGCCAGCAGCTTCACAGGGGGGAACACTGAAGCTTTCTTT	CASSFTGGNTEAFF
TRBJ1-2	TRBV11-2	NA	TRBD1	TGTGCCAGCAGCTTAATCCCCGGACAGGGAACGTCCTATGGCTACACCTTC	CASSLIPGQGTSYGYTF